This T cell receptor (beta chain) was captured in a study of blood T cell repertoires in COVID-19. Study background: There were acute and convalescent COVID-19 samples, and they came from the United States, Italy and Spain. PBMCs, B-cell-depleted T cells, or T cells were the source of the cDNA or gDNA that made up the material.

This clone has a single count. The CDR3 is 13 residues long. Between the trimmed V and J ends, which lost 0 bases and 10 bases, there was a span of 12 bases. Generated by immunoSEQ multiplex PCR, the TCRdb table keeps only in-frame clones and is missing some. Among 100,000 to 150,000 clones listed, less than 90% were seen once. The genes are TRBV12-3 or TRBV12-4 and TRBJ1-2, with D possibly being TRBD1 (5 bases). This TCR derives from a man aged 55 to 70 with acute or convalescent COVID-19. Sequenced input: peripheral blood. In nucleotides, the CDR3 is TGTGCCAGCAGTTTAGCAGACGACAGCCCCTACACCTTC. Translation gives CASSLADDSPYTF.